Each of the 27 T cell receptor beta chains below was sequenced from the same sample in a study of shared clonotypes between healthy human individuals. The method was immunoSEQ multiplex PCR; TCRdb's version includes in-frame clones alone and lacks a portion of them. The repertoire holds approximately 590,000 clones, around 95% seen once, with roughly 0.1% in the top ten. Terminally differentiated effector memory CD45RA+ cells were excluded by CCR7 positive selection of CD45RO-negative cells. Material for sequencing was naive CD8+ T cells sorted from blood. Receptors were obtained from a woman in her twenties or thirties in good health.

The genes are TRBV15 and TRBJ2-7, with D tentatively TRBD1 (7 bases). The ends were cut back, 1 base at V and 0 bases at J, with 16 bases in the middle. The germline CDR1 and CDR2 sequences are LNHNV and YYDKDF (reference sequence). This CDR3 has 17 residues. The chain's CDR3 is CATSRAPGRGDSYEQYF. CDR3 coding DNA: TGTGCCACCAGCAGAGCCCCCGGCAGGGGGGACTCCTACGAGCAGTACTTC.

This rearrangement joins TRBV30 to TRBJ2-5; perhaps D is TRBD1 or TRBD2 (5 bases each). With 3 bases removed from V and 5 bases from J, the gap between germline ends came to 7 bases. The CDR3 runs 11 residues. The germline gives CDR1 GTSNPN, CDR2 SVGIG (reference sequence). The CDR3 DNA reads TGTGCCTGGAGGGGGGAGGAGACCCAGTACTTC. Encoded protein: CAWRGEETQYF.

The genes are TRBV21-1 and TRBJ2-3; the tabulated D call, TRBD1, remains unverified against the DNA. TRBV21-1 is a listed pseudogene. The CDR3 covers 16 residues. The CDR3 DNA reads TGTGCCAGCAGCACCCACCGGGACACGGGTTGGGGTACGCAGTATTTT. Its protein product is CASSTHRDTGWGTQYF.

The chain uses TRBV19 and TRBJ2-5; 8 nucleotides line up with TRBD1. Judging by the DNA end, TRBJ2-7 fits better; the J call may be wrong. CDR1 is LNHDA, CDR2 SQIVND, per germline (reference sequence). The length of the CDR3 is 14 residues. The CDR3 DNA is TGTGCCAGTAGTACGGACAGGGCGTACTACGAGCAGTACTTC. This gives the protein CASSTDRAYYEQYF.

A remark on this clone: The identical CDR3 is also encoded by other nucleotide sequences in the sample. V usage is TRBV6-5 and J usage is TRBJ1-2, with TRBD1 identical over 7 bases. This CDR3 contains 14 residues. The V and J ends lost 0 bases and 7 bases, in that order; junction bases with no gene match: 5. Germline V gene lookup returns CDR1 MNHEY and CDR2 SVGAGI. The CDR3 bases are TGTGCCAGCAGTTACTCGGAGGGGGCGGGTGGCTACACCTTC. It yields the protein CASSYSEGAGGYTF.

Worth noting for this clone: Other DNA sequences in this specimen translate into the identical CDR3. The chain employs TRBV7-9 and TRBJ2-7, with 10 bases aligning to TRBD1. From germline, CDR1 is SEHNR and CDR2 FQNEAQ (reference sequence). The V and J ends lost 4 bases and 6 bases, in that order; junction bases with no gene match: 9. The CDR3 loop spans 15 amino acids. CDR3 region: CASSSTGTGEVEQYF. Here the CDR3 DNA reads TGTGCCAGCAGCTCGACCGGGACAGGGGAAGTCGAGCAGTACTTC.

A single count supports this clone. The V and J genes are TRBV4-2 and TRBJ2-1; 8 positions match TRBD2. This CDR3 spans 22 amino acids. V shed 4 bases and J 6 bases; nucleotides not matched to a gene: 29. Germline assignment: CDR1 LGHNA and CDR2 YNFKEQ. As DNA, the CDR3 is TGTGCCAGCAGCCCTCGCGGGAATAGACCGGGACTAGTGATGACAAGGACCAATGAGCAGTTCTTC. Protein sequence: CASSPRGNRPGLVMTRTNEQFF.

The chain employs TRBV7-2 and TRBJ2-2; 12 nucleotides line up with TRBD2. Germline V gene data show CDR1 as SGHTA and CDR2 as FQGNSA. The J segment lost 4 bases and the V segment lost 3 bases, leaving 3 bases of the junction unmatched. The CDR3 has 16 residues. CDR3 in amino acids: CASSFLAGGFTGELFF. In nucleotides, the CDR3 is TGTGCCAGCAGCTTTCTAGCGGGAGGGTTCACCGGGGAGCTGTTTTTT.

The chain carries TRBV6-6 and TRBJ2-5, with 8 positions matching TRBD1. J was trimmed by 5 bases and V by 7 bases; bases with no gene match: 6. CDR3 size: 13 residues. Germline values: CDR1 MNHNY, CDR2 SVGAGI (reference sequence). The CDR3 nucleotides read TGTGCCAGCATGGAAACAGGGGGGGAGACCCAGTACTTC. This codes for CASMETGGETQYF.

V and J are TRBV19 and TRBJ1-4; D unclear. The CDR3 runs 17 residues. CDR1 is LNHDA and CDR2 is SQIVND in the germline V gene (reference sequence). Trimming stripped 0 bases from V and 8 bases from J, with 19 bases between. CDR3 nucleotides: TGTGCCAGTAGTATAGATCAGTCGGACCTCCGAGGGGAAAAACTGTTTTTT. It specifies CASSIDQSDLRGEKLFF.

The J gene is TRBJ1-1, the V gene TRBV19; D unresolved. CDR1 and CDR2 from the germline V gene are LNHDA and SQIVND (reference sequence). This CDR3 contains 16 residues. V was trimmed by 3 bases and J by 0 bases, leaving 14 bases between them. The CDR3 here is CASSIVVAAMNTEAFF. Written as DNA, the CDR3 is TGTGCCAGTAGTATTGTTGTGGCAGCCATGAACACTGAAGCTTTCTTT.

This clone was detected only once. The chain combines TRBV1 with TRBJ2-3; no check of the table's D call, TRBD2, against the DNA was made. TRBV1 is an annotated pseudogene. The CDR3 covers 17 residues. The CDR3 DNA sequence: TGCACCAGCAGCCCAATAGCGGAGACGACTAGCACAGATACGCAGTATTTT. Protein sequence: CTSSPIAETTSTDTQYF.

A note on this clone: An end of the junction differs from the germline gene, which may be a read error. The V and J genes are TRBV19 and TRBJ1-1; tentatively, D is TRBD1 (5 bases). Germline assignment: CDR1 LNHDA and CDR2 SQIVND (reference sequence). This CDR3 comprises 14 residues. This CDR3 reads CASTIVLGGTEAFF. The CDR3 DNA follows: TGTGCCAGTACTATAGTTTTGGGGGGCACTGAAGCTTTCTTT.

This chain connects TRBV28 to TRBJ1-2, with D hard to call. Trimming cost V 1 base and J 4 bases, with 7 bases left between them. Germline V gene lookup returns CDR1 MDHEN and CDR2 SYDVKM. The CDR3 runs 13 residues. The CDR3 region is CASSLYPAYGYTF. CDR3 nucleotide sequence: TGTGCCAGCAGTTTATACCCAGCCTATGGCTACACCTTC.

The gene calls are TRBV28 and TRBJ1-3; D uncertain. Trimming shortened V by 2 bases and J by 4 bases, and 9 bases separated the two germline ends. The length of the CDR3 is 14 residues. Germline CDR1 reads MDHEN; CDR2 reads SYDVKM. CDR3 sequence reads: CASSLRVRGNTIYF. The CDR3 coding sequence is TGTGCCAGCAGTTTAAGGGTTCGCGGAAACACCATATATTTT.

The chain recombines TRBV6-5 with TRBJ2-1; no clear D. The V gene's germline CDR1 is MNHEY and CDR2 SVGAGI. V shed 8 bases and J shed 8 bases, with 13 bases lying between them. This CDR3 region has 12 residues. For the CDR3, the DNA is TGTGCCAGCGGAACCCTGGGTTATGAGCAGTTCTTC. Its protein is CASGTLGYEQFF.

The CDR3 is CASSGQTYEQYF. The DNA of the CDR3 is TGTGCCAGCAGTGGTCAAACCTACGAGCAGTACTTC. The V call is TRBV6-1, the J call TRBJ2-7; D gene uncertain. Germline V lookup: CDR1 MNHNS, CDR2 SASEGT. Trimming stripped 4 bases from V and 2 bases from J, with 6 bases between. The CDR3 is 12 residues long.

The chain carries TRBV28 and TRBJ2-7, with D uncertain. The CDR3 has 15 residues. The germline gives CDR1 MDHEN, CDR2 SYDVKM. Trimming pared 1 base from V and 2 bases from J, leaving 12 bases between. The CDR3 DNA sequence: TGTGCCAGCAGTTTATCCTACAAGCGCCCCTACGAGCAGTACTTC. This gives the protein CASSLSYKRPYEQYF.

The V call is TRBV9, the J call TRBJ2-2; a weak D match, TRBD2 (5 bases). Deletions cut 4 bases from V and 4 bases from J, with 11 bases between. The CDR3 sequence is 14 residues long. From germline, CDR1 is SGDLS and CDR2 YYNGEE. CDR3 sequence reads: CASSLGLFTGELFF. The DNA of the CDR3 is TGTGCCAGCAGCCTAGGACTTTTCACCGGGGAGCTGTTTTTT.

V usage is TRBV13 and J usage is TRBJ1-4; 8 bases match TRBD1. CDR1 and CDR2 (germline): PRHDT, FYEKMQ (reference sequence). CDR3 length equals 14 residues. CDR3 loop: CAAGGGRLNEKLFF. DNA of the CDR3: TGTGCAGCAGGGGGCGGAAGACTTAATGAAAAACTGTTTTTT. Looking up the rest from reference TRBV13 and TRBJ1-4 gives the full variable domain: AAGVIQSPRHLIKEKRETATLKCYPIPRHDTVYWYQQGPGQDPQFLISFYEKMQSDKGSIPDRFSAQQFSDYHSELNMSSLELGDSALYFCAAGGGRLNEKLFFGSGTQLSVL.

The CDR3 nucleotides are TGTGCCAGCAGCCAAGATCATACATCCCTCTTAGGTATAGCAGGACCTTCCAATGAGCAGTTCTTC. Translating it yields CASSQDHTSLLGIAGPSNEQFF. This chain connects TRBV14 to TRBJ2-1; D remains ambiguous. Germline lookup yields CDR1 SGHDN and CDR2 FVKESK. The CDR3 totals 22 residues. Trimming pared 0 bases from V and 6 bases from J, leaving 33 bases between. Together with reference TRBV14 and TRBJ2-1, the CDR3 gives the full variable domain: EAGVTQFPSHSVIEKGQTVTLRCDPISGHDNLYWYRRVMGKEIKFLLHFVKESKQDESGMPNNRFLAERTGGTYSTLKVQPAELEDSGVYFCASSQDHTSLLGIAGPSNEQFFGPGTRLTVL.

Worth noting for this clone: Other DNA sequences from this sample encode an identical CDR3 as well. V gene TRBV11-2 combines with J gene TRBJ1-1; no firm D call. Trimming left V 5 bases short and J 3 bases short, with 10 bases between. CDR1 SGHAT and CDR2 FQNNGV come from the germline V gene. The CDR3 spans 13 residues. CDR3 protein: CASSLLKYTEAFF. In nucleotides, the CDR3 is TGTGCCAGCAGCCTGTTAAAGTACACTGAAGCTTTCTTT.

V is TRBV9 and J is TRBJ2-7; 8 bases line up with TRBD1. This CDR3 contains 12 residues. CDR1 SGDLS and CDR2 YYNGEE come from the germline V gene. V lost 4 bases to trimming and J lost 9 bases; unmatched junction nucleotides: 6. The CDR3 DNA reads as TGTGCCAGCAGCCCACCAGGGGGCTTGCAGTACTTC. This sequence encodes CASSPPGGLQYF.

The V gene is TRBV4-2, the J gene TRBJ2-5; 7 nucleotides line up with TRBD2. The J call is doubtful: the DNA matches TRBJ2-7 better. CDR3 length equals 15 residues. CDR1 and CDR2 from the germline V gene are LGHNA and YNFKEQ. Written as DNA, the CDR3 is TGTGCCAGCAGCCAAGGGAGGGGACTATCCTACGAGCAGTACTTC. This encodes CASSQGRGLSYEQYF.

The rearrangement links TRBV27 to TRBJ2-2; the D gene is possibly TRBD2 (6 bases). Germline CDR1 and CDR2: MNHEY and SMNVEV (reference sequence). The V end was cut by 6 bases, the J end by 7 bases, with 15 bases between. The CDR3 is 14 amino acids. CDR3 DNA sequence: TGTGCCAGCAGGCGCCGCAGGGAGGTCGGGGAGCTGTTTTTT. Translation: CASRRRREVGELFF.

Regarding this clone: In the same sample, other DNA sequences code for this CDR3. V is TRBV27 and J is TRBJ1-2; D perhaps matches TRBD1 (6 bases). The CDR3 covers 13 residues. Germline assignment: CDR1 MNHEY and CDR2 SMNVEV (reference sequence). The V and J ends lost 6 bases and 4 bases respectively, with 12 bases between them. This CDR3 reads CASSLGGGYGYTF. The CDR3 coding sequence is TGTGCCAGCAGCCTAGGGGGGGGCTATGGCTACACCTTC.

This sequence joins TRBV11-2 and TRBJ2-7; D is perhaps TRBD1 (6 bases). Between the trimmed V and J ends, which lost 5 bases and 2 bases, there was a span of 13 bases. The CDR3 is 14 residues long. Germline loops: CDR1 SGHAT, CDR2 FQNNGV. Written as DNA, the CDR3 is TGTGCCAGCAGCCGCAGGGGCGGAACCTACGAGCAGTACTTC. This translates into CASSRRGGTYEQYF.